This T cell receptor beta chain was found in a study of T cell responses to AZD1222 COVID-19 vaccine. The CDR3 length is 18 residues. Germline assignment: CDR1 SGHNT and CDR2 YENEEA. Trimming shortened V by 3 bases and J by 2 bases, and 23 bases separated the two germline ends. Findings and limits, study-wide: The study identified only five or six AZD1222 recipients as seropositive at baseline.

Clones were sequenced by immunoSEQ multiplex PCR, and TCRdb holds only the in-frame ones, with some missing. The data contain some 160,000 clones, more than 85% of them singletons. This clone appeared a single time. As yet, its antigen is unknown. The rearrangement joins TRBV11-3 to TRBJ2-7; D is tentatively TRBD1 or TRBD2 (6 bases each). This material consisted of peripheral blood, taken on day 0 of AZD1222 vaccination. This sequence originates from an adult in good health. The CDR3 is CASSFRVWGRGAAYEQYF. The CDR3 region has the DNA TGTGCCAGCAGCTTTAGAGTTTGGGGGCGGGGAGCCGCCTACGAGCAGTACTTC. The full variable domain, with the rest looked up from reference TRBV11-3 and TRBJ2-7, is EAGVVQSPRYKIIEKKQPVAFWCNPISGHNTLYWYLQNLGQGPELLIRYENEEAVDDSQLPKDRFSAERLKGVDSTLKIQPAELGDSAVYLCASSFRVWGRGAAYEQYFGPGTRLTVT.